Detailed here is one T cell receptor beta chain. The antigen is not known. The sequenced template was cDNA made from the entire isolated RNA. Clones were read by immunoSEQ multiplex PCR, and TCRdb kept only the in-frame ones, dropping some. The sample consists of 450,000 to 600,000 clones, 25% to 35% of them appearing once. This sample was included in a study of beta chain features in type 1 diabetes. Study-wide points: Shortening that was moderate but significant affected the TCRB CDR3s of Type 1 diabetes patients in all four CD4+ subsets. The study found that naive, central memory and Treg TCRB repertoires appeared more similar in patients than in healthy donors. Sequencing used cDNA, and cells with high TCR expression could therefore be over-represented.

The CDR3 runs to 15 residues. Germline CDR1 and CDR2: SQVTM and ANQGSEA. Trimming shortened V by 1 base and J by 12 bases, and 22 bases separated the two germline ends. The rearrangement links TRBV29-1 to TRBJ2-1, with a possible D match to TRBD1 (6 bases). Sequencing was carried out using naive CD4+ T cells from blood. The TCR originated in a young man in good health. The CDR3 DNA reads TGCAGCGTTGAAGCAGAAGGGCAGGGGATGTTTGCGCAGTTCTTC. Amino acids: CSVEAEGQGMFAQFF.